This TCR beta chain is from a study of cytomegalovirus exposure and HLA in healthy donors. Findings and caveats of the study: In a later analysis, at a false discovery rate of 0.05, approximately 18,000 TCR beta sequences were associated with HLA alleles. Cytomegalovirus association was listed for about 170 TCR beta chains. The study had only CMV serostatus as immune exposure information. Judged likely to be a sequencing artifact was a cluster of highly shared sequence variants.

Germline CDR1 is LNHDA and CDR2 is SQIVND (reference sequence). CDR3 length equals 14 residues. V dropped 5 bases and J dropped 9; count of bases not matched to a gene: 8. This PCR relied on a set of 60 Vbeta primers and 13 Jbeta primers. Assay used: immunoSEQ multiplex PCR; TCRdb lists only in-frame clones, some missing. The table for this sample gives roughly 75,000 clones. As regards this clone: The antigen remains unidentified.

Input material: PBMCs. This chain uses TRBV19 with TRBJ1-5; 9 bases are shared with TRBD1. The TCR sequence derives from a boy between 10 and 17 years old in good health and CMV-seronegative. This CDR3 reads CASSSSGTGMPQHF. DNA of the CDR3: TGTGCCAGTAGTTCCTCCGGGACAGGGATGCCCCAGCATTTT.